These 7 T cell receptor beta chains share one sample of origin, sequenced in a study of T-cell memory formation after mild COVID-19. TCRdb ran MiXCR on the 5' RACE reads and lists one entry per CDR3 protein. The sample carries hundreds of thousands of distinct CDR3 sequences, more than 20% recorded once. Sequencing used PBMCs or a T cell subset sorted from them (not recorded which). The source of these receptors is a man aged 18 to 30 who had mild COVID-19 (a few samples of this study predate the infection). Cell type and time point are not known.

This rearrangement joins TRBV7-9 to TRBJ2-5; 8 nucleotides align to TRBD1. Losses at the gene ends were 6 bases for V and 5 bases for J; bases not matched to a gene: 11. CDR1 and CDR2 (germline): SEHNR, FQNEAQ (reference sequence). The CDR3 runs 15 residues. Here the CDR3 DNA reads TGTGCCAGCAGTTCGGACAGGGATGGGTTGGAGACCCAGTACTTC. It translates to CASSSDRDGLETQYF.

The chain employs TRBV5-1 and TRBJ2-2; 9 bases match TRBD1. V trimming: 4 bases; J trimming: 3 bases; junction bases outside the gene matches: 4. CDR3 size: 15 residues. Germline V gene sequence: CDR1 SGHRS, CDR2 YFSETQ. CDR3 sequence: CASSPWTGDTGELFF. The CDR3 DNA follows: TGCGCCAGCAGCCCCTGGACAGGGGACACCGGGGAGCTGTTTTTT.

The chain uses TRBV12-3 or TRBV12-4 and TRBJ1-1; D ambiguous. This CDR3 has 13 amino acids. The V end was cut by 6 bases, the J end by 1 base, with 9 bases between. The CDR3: CASRILENTEAFF. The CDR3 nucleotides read TGTGCCAGCAGGATTCTCGAGAACACTGAAGCTTTCTTT.

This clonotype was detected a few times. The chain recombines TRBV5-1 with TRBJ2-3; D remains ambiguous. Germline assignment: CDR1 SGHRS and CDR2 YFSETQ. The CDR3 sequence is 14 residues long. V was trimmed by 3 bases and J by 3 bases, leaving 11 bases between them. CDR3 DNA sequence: TGCGCCAGCAGCTCCCGCGTGGGGACAGATACGCAGTATTTT. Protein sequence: CASSSRVGTDTQYF. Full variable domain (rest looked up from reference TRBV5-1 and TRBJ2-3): KAGVTQTPRYLIKTRGQQVTLSCSPISGHRSVSWYQQTPGQGLQFLFEYFSETQRNKGNFPGRFSGRQFSNSRSEMNVSTLELGDSALYLCASSSRVGTDTQYFGPGTRLTVL.

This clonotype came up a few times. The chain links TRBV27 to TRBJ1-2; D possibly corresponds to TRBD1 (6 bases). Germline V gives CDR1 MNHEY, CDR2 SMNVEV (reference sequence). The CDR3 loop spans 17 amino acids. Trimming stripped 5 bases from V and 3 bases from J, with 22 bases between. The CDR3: CASSRSGTRPGDYGYTF. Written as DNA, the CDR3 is TGTGCCAGCAGTAGATCCGGGACAAGGCCAGGGGACTATGGCTACACCTTC.

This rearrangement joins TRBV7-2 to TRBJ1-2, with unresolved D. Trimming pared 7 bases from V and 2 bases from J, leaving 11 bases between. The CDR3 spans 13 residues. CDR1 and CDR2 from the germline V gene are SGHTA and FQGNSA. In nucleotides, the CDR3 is TGTGCCAGCACCACGACGTCCAACTATGGCTACACCTTC. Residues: CASTTTSNYGYTF.

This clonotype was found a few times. CDR3 residues: CASSYRKPGLQETQYF. The CDR3 bases are TGTGCCAGCAGTTACCGGAAACCGGGACTCCAAGAGACCCAGTACTTC. The rearrangement uses TRBV6-5 and TRBJ2-5, with D possibly matching TRBD2 (6 bases). Trimming removed 2 bases at V and 1 base at J, with 14 bases between. The CDR3 contains 16 residues. Germline V gene sequence: CDR1 MNHEY, CDR2 SVGAGI.